This TCR beta chain was sequenced for a study of T cells in Graves' hyperthyroidism and ophthalmopathy. Germline V gene lookup returns CDR1 MNHEY and CDR2 SMNVEV (reference sequence). V dropped 9 bases and J dropped 12; count of bases not matched to a gene: 16. This CDR3 region has 14 residues. RNA transcripts yielded amplified TCR beta CDR3 regions. A set of HTBI primers served as the primers for a first-round RT-PCR of the TCR CDR3. TCRdb reprocessed the multiplex PCR reads via MiXCR and lists one record per CDR3 protein. The table has fewer than 110,000 distinct CDR3 sequences, about a sixth seen once. This clonotype was seen ten or more times.

The rearrangement links TRBV27 to TRBJ2-1, with 8 positions matching TRBD2. Sequences were obtained from blood. This receptor was obtained from a woman between 50 and 59 years old with Graves' hyperthyroidism. The CDR3 DNA is TGTGCCAGTTCACCGGGACTAGGGAGCCTTTGGCAGTTCTTC. Translated, it gives CASSPGLGSLWQFF.